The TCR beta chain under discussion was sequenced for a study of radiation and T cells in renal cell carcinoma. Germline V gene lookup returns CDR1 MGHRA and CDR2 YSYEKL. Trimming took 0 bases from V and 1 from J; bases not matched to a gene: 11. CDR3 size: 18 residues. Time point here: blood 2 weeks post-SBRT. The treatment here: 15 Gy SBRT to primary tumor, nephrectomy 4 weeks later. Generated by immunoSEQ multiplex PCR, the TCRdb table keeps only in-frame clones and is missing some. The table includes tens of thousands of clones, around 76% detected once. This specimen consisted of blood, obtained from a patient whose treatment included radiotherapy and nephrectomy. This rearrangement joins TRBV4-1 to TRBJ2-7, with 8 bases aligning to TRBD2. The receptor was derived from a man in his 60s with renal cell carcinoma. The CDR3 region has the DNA TGCGCCAGCAGCCAAGAGGCTAGCGGGCCCGGTGGGTCCTACGAGCAGTACTTC. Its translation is CASSQEASGPGGSYEQYF.